This T cell receptor beta chain was obtained from a study of lymphopenia after photon versus proton radiotherapy. This clone was recorded a few times. Its antigen is not known. General study findings and limits: Photon-treated patients lost naive T cells and TCR diversity; proton-treated stayed stable.

The assay was immunoSEQ multiplex PCR, and TCRdb's table has in-frame clones only and misses some. The sample lists about 70,000 clones, approximately 90% occurring once. The sequenced sample was peripheral blood, obtained from a patient treated with photon-based radiotherapy. This TCR came from a woman in her thirties or forties with cholangiocarcinoma.

The CDR3 nucleotides are TGTGCCAGCAGCATGATAGTGGGGAACACTGAAGCTTTCTTT. Translated, it gives CASSMIVGNTEAFF. The chain combines TRBV11-2 with TRBJ1-1; D not certain. The CDR3 has 14 amino acids. V lost 5 bases and J 1 base, leaving 11 bases between the germline ends. Germline lookup yields CDR1 SGHAT and CDR2 FQNNGV.